These T cell receptor beta chains were read from a single sample in a study of T cell changes during pregnancy in multiple sclerosis. TCRdb's copy holds only in-frame clones and misses some; the assay was immunoSEQ multiplex PCR. The sample contains fewer than 60,000 clones, roughly 93% of which appear only once. This material consisted of peripheral blood, taken in the second trimester of pregnancy. Receptor source: a female donor with multiple sclerosis, enrolled in a pregnancy study. Each CDR3 is given with its conserved first and last residue. D genes are given only for firm matches. Size values are once, few and many counts, or a class for expanded clones, and some rows have none.

>TRBD2|TRBV6-5|TRBJ2-5|-
CASTPSGVTTQYF
TGTGCCAGCACCCCTAGCGGGGTTACGACCCAGTACTTC
>TRBD1|TRBV19|TRBJ2-7|few
CASSISDRGYVREQYF
TGTGCCAGTAGTATATCTGACAGGGGCTACGTGAGGGAGCAGTACTTC
>-|TRBV5-1|TRBJ2-3|-
CASSLGGGPTDTQYF
TGCGCCAGCAGCTTGGGAGGGGGACCTACAGATACGCAGTATTTT
>TRBD1|TRBV9|TRBJ1-5|-
CASSVAGLQGQPQHF
TGTGCCAGCAGCGTAGCAGGATTACAGGGGCAGCCCCAGCATTTT
>-|TRBV5-8|TRBJ2-1|-
CASSFPERNEQFF
TGTGCCAGCAGCTTCCCCGAGAGAAATGAGCAGTTCTTC
>TRBD1|TRBV5-1|TRBJ1-1|-
CASSRDRGNTEAFF
TGCGCCAGCAGTCGGGACAGGGGGAACACTGAAGCTTTCTTT
>TRBD1|TRBV19|TRBJ2-2|few
CATLGGGTGVTGELFF
TGTGCCACCCTCGGGGGTGGGACAGGGGTCACCGGGGAGCTGTTTTTT
>-|TRBV21-1|TRBJ1-1|-
CASSETWRGRNTEAFF
TGTGCCAGCAGCGAAACGTGGAGGGGAAGGAACACTGAAGCTTTCTTT
>TRBD2|TRBV4-1|TRBJ2-5|-
CASSQDGRLAGQETQYF
TGCGCCAGCAGCCAAGATGGTAGACTAGCGGGACAAGAGACCCAGTACTTC
>-|TRBV13|TRBJ2-2|-
CASSFRTRTDNTGELFF
TGTGCCAGCAGCTTTCGAACCCGGACAGACAACACCGGGGAGCTGTTTTTT
>TRBD2|TRBV30|TRBJ2-1|-
CAWSVKAGGQFMFF
TGTGCCTGGAGTGTGAAAGCGGGGGGGCAGTTCATGTTCTTC
>-|TRBV11-1|TRBJ1-1|-
CASSLDEGNTEAFF
TGTGCCAGCAGCTTAGATGAGGGGAACACTGAAGCTTTCTTT
>TRBD1|TRBV18|TRBJ2-2|-
CASSPSGQGAWTGELFF
TGTGCCAGCTCACCATCGGGACAGGGGGCGTGGACCGGGGAGCTGTTTTTT
>-|TRBV11-3|TRBJ2-1|-
CASSPQSTRANEQFF
TGTGCCAGCAGCCCACAGAGCACTAGGGCCAATGAGCAGTTCTTC
>-|TRBV9|TRBJ1-2|once
CASSVYSHGYTF
TGTGCCAGCAGCGTTTACAGCCATGGCTACACCTTC
>TRBD1|TRBV6-5|TRBJ2-2|-
CASCRQGLAGELFF
TGTGCCAGCTGCAGACAGGGGCTTGCCGGGGAGCTGTTTTTT
>-|TRBV5-4|TRBJ1-1|-
CASSFREGLSSEAFF
TGTGCCAGCAGCTTCCGGGAAGGGCTCTCTTCTGAAGCTTTCTTT
>TRBD1|TRBV16|TRBJ1-6|-
CASSRGDRDNSPLHF
TGTGCCAGCAGCCGCGGGGACAGAGATAATTCACCCCTCCACTTT
>TRBD1|TRBV6-1|TRBJ1-5|once
CASRQGASNQPQHF
TGTGCCAGCAGACAGGGGGCCAGCAATCAGCCCCAGCATTTT
>-|TRBV30|TRBJ1-5|-
CAWSVRAVRDQPQHF
TGTGCCTGGAGTGTACGTGCAGTCCGGGATCAGCCCCAGCATTTT
>TRBD1|TRBV27|TRBJ1-5|-
CASSPRTGGSHQPQHF
TGTGCCAGCAGTCCCAGGACAGGGGGTTCTCATCAGCCCCAGCATTTT
>-|TRBV30|TRBJ1-5|-
CAWSRSGVWISNQPQHF
TGTGCCTGGAGTCGCTCAGGGGTATGGATAAGCAATCAGCCCCAGCATTTT
>-|TRBV9|TRBJ2-7|-
CASSADSSSYEQYF
TGTGCCAGCAGCGCCGACTCCAGCTCCTACGAGCAGTACTTC
>-|TRBV6-1|TRBJ2-7|-
CASSTGTHEQYF
TGTGCCAGCAGTACAGGGACCCACGAGCAGTACTTC
>-|TRBV4-3|TRBJ2-1|-
CASSQGASRHVDEQFF
TGCGCCAGCAGCCAAGGGGCTTCCCGCCACGTGGATGAGCAGTTCTTC
>-|TRBV19|TRBJ1-6|-
CASSVSGVVSSPLHF
TGTGCCAGTAGTGTATCGGGGGTCGTCTCTTCACCCCTCCACTTT
>-|TRBV5-4|TRBJ2-3|-
CASSLSLTDTQYF
TGTGCCAGCAGCTTGTCTTTAACAGATACGCAGTATTTT
>-|TRBV5-6|TRBJ1-1|-
CASSYTLRENTEAFF
TGTGCCAGCAGCTACACCCTGCGGGAAAACACTGAAGCTTTCTTT
>-|TRBV28|TRBJ1-2|once
CASSEREGGYTF
TGTGCCAGCAGTGAAAGGGAGGGGGGCTACACCTTC
>TRBD1|TRBV6-5|TRBJ1-2|-
CASSYGETGEGYTF
TGTGCCAGCAGTTACGGTGAAACAGGGGAGGGCTACACCTTC
>TRBD1|TRBV10-2|TRBJ1-2|few
CASRLTQGVDTF
TGCGCCAGCAGACTGACACAGGGGGTGGATACCTTC
>TRBD2|TRBV19|TRBJ2-3|-
CASSTGGGAVDTQYF
TGTGCCAGTAGTACCGGCGGGGGGGCAGTAGATACGCAGTATTTT
>TRBD1|TRBV7-8|TRBJ1-1|-
CASSGQVGTEAFF
TGTGCCAGCAGCGGACAGGTTGGCACTGAAGCTTTCTTT
>-|TRBV27|TRBJ1-5|-
CASSPSWGPSNQPQHF
TGTGCCAGCAGTCCAAGCTGGGGGCCCAGCAATCAGCCCCAGCATTTT
>-|TRBV19|TRBJ1-2|-
CASNPGDGYGYTF
TGTGCCAGTAACCCCGGGGATGGATATGGCTACACCTTC
>TRBD2|TRBV10-3|TRBJ2-7|-
CAISESGGGSSYEQYF
TGTGCCATCAGTGAGTCTGGCGGGGGAAGCTCCTACGAGCAGTACTTC
>TRBD2|TRBV7-3|TRBJ2-5|-
CASSTGTTSRPEKETQYF
TGTGCCAGCAGCACCGGGACTACAAGCCGACCTGAAAAAGAGACCCAGTACTTC
>-|TRBV25-1|TRBJ2-7|-
CASSGQLPYEQYF
TGTGCCAGCAGTGGACAGCTACCCTACGAGCAGTACTTC
>-|TRBV2|TRBJ1-2|-
CASLRRGGLYYGYTF
TGTGCCAGCCTACGTCGGGGGGGGTTGTACTATGGCTACACCTTC
>-|TRBV19|TRBJ1-5|-
CASSFQALAFQPQHF
TGTGCCAGTAGCTTCCAGGCATTGGCTTTTCAGCCCCAGCATTTT